These 10 T cell receptor beta chains originate from one sample sequenced in a study of glioma-infiltrating T cells after dendritic cell vaccination. The time point is: after dendritic cell vaccination, including at tumor progression/relapse. Produced via immunoSEQ multiplex PCR; TCRdb's table is partial and in-frame only. The data show 75,000 to 95,000 clones, more than 75% seen once. This material consisted of blood, taken after dendritic cell vaccination. The receptors were gathered from a human donor with glioblastoma.

V usage is TRBV10-2 and J usage is TRBJ1-6, with D tentatively TRBD1 (6 bases). V was pared by 5 bases and J by 8 bases, with 13 bases between. The CDR3 is 14 amino acids. Germline CDR1 reads WSHSY; CDR2 reads SAAADI. This CDR3 reads CASSFDKGDSPLHF. The CDR3 nucleotides read TGCGCCAGCAGTTTTGACAAGGGGGATTCACCCCTCCACTTT.

The chain has TRBV5-4 and TRBJ2-1; 11 bases are shared with TRBD2. Losses at the gene ends were 1 base for V and 3 bases for J; bases not matched to a gene: 6. The CDR3 consists of 17 residues. Germline V gene lookup returns CDR1 SGHNT and CDR2 YYREEE (reference sequence). CDR3 amino acids: CASSLTSGSVFYNEQFF. In DNA form, the CDR3 reads TGTGCCAGCAGCTTGACTAGCGGGAGTGTATTCTACAATGAGCAGTTCTTC.

The chain has TRBV18 and TRBJ1-1, with 8 positions matching TRBD1. The CDR3 runs 13 residues. Trimming cost V 7 bases and J 3 bases; bases outside gene matches: 4. Germline lookup yields CDR1 KGHSH and CDR2 LQKENI. The DNA of the CDR3 is TGTGCCAGCTACTCGACAGGGGACACTGAAGCTTTCTTT. It translates to CASYSTGDTEAFF.

The J gene is TRBJ1-5, the V gene TRBV7-8; 8 bases map to TRBD1. The V and J ends lost 3 bases and 5 bases, in that order; junction bases with no gene match: 3. CDR1 and CDR2 (germline): SGHVS, FQNEAQ. The CDR3 sequence is 14 residues long. DNA for the CDR3: TGTGCCAGCAGCTTGACAGGGGATTATCAGCCCCAGCATTTT. It translates to CASSLTGDYQPQHF. Using reference TRBV7-8 and TRBJ1-5 for the parts outside the CDR3, the full variable domain is GAGVSQSPRYKVAKRGQDVALRCDPISGHVSLFWYQQALGQGPEFLTYFQNEAQLDKSGLPSDRFFAERPEGSVSTLKIQRTQQEDSAVYLCASSLTGDYQPQHFGDGTRLSIL.

The chain recombines TRBV27 with TRBJ1-5; no clear D gene. The CDR3 loop spans 13 amino acids. The V end lost 6 bases, the J end lost 7 bases, and 13 bases lay between the germline ends. Germline V gene data show CDR1 as MNHEY and CDR2 as SMNVEV (reference sequence). The CDR3: CASSNGVQQPQHF. The CDR3 DNA reads TGTGCCAGCAGCAACGGGGTACAGCAGCCCCAGCATTTT.

The V and J genes are TRBV10-3 and TRBJ1-1; D gene uncertain. Germline CDR1 ENHRY, CDR2 SYGVKD. This CDR3 contains 12 residues. V gave up 3 bases and J gave up 4 bases, with 6 bases separating them. The chain's CDR3 is CAISERGTEAFF. DNA of the CDR3: TGTGCCATCAGTGAAAGAGGCACTGAAGCTTTCTTT.

The gene calls are TRBV5-1 and TRBJ1-4, with D unclear. Germline V gene lookup returns CDR1 SGHRS and CDR2 YFSETQ. The CDR3 sequence is 18 residues long. Trimming removed 3 bases from V and 0 bases from J, with 18 bases in between. CDR3 DNA: TGCGCCAGCAGCTCTCTTGCGGGAAGTTTCTCAACTAATGAAAAACTGTTTTTT. Translating gives CASSSLAGSFSTNEKLFF.

This rearrangement joins TRBV7-9 to TRBJ2-7; possible D gene TRBD2, 5 bases. The CDR3 consists of 15 residues. Trimming removed 5 bases from V and 3 bases from J, with 17 bases in between. Germline CDR1 and CDR2: SEHNR and FQNEAQ (reference sequence). CDR3 sequence reads: CASSPPAQADYEQYF. DNA of the CDR3: TGTGCCAGCAGCCCCCCGGCGCAAGCGGACTACGAGCAGTACTTC.

Here the CDR3 reads CASSPQGSKNIQYF. DNA of the CDR3: TGTGCCAGCTCACCACAGGGGTCCAAAAACATTCAGTACTTC. The chain carries TRBV18 and TRBJ2-4; perhaps TRBD1 as D (5 bases). Germline CDR1 reads KGHSH; CDR2 reads LQKENI. The ends were cut back, 1 base at V and 2 bases at J, with 6 bases in the middle. This CDR3 contains 14 residues.

V usage is TRBV7-9 and J usage is TRBJ1-2, with D perhaps matching TRBD1 (6 bases). V lost 3 bases and J lost 4, with 9 bases in between. This CDR3 region has 13 residues. The germline CDR1 and CDR2 sequences are SEHNR and FQNEAQ (reference sequence). The CDR3 sequence is CASSFQQGYGYTF. The CDR3 DNA follows: TGTGCCAGCAGCTTTCAACAGGGCTATGGCTACACCTTC.